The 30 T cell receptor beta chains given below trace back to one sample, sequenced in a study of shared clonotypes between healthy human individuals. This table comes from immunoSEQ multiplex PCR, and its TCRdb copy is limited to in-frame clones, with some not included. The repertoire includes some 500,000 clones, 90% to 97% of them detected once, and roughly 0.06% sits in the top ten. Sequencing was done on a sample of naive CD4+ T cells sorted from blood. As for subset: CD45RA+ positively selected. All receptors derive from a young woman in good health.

This CDR3 is CASSAPQVTGYTF. CDR3 nucleotide sequence: TGTGCCAGCAGTGCCCCCCAGGTAACTGGCTACACCTTC. The chain joins TRBV28 to TRBJ1-2; D remains ambiguous. Deletions cut 5 bases from V and 7 bases from J, with 14 bases between. This CDR3 is 13 amino acids long. CDR1 MDHEN and CDR2 SYDVKM come from the germline V gene.

DNA for the CDR3: TGCGCCAGCAGCTCGGACGGAAATACCCAAGAGACCCAGTACTTC. It codes for CASSSDGNTQETQYF. This chain connects TRBV5-1 to TRBJ2-5; D unresolved. CDR3 length: 15 residues. V dropped 3 bases and J dropped 1 base, with 13 bases sitting between them. Germline CDR1 reads SGHRS; CDR2 reads YFSETQ.

This CDR3 is CASSVGVLREKLFF. CDR3 sequence (DNA): TGTGCCAGCAGTGTTGGGGTACTACGAGAAAAACTGTTTTTT. The V and J genes are TRBV2 and TRBJ1-4; the D is unclear. Trimming removed 4 bases from V and 8 bases from J, with 14 bases in between. Germline V gene sequence: CDR1 SNHLY, CDR2 FYNNEI. The CDR3 sequence is 14 residues long.

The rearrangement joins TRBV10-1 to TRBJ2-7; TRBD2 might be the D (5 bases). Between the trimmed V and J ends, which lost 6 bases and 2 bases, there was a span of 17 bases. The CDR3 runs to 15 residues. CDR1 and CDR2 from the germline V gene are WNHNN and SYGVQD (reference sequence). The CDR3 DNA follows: TGCGCCAGCAGCGGGCGCGGGTCTTTAACCTACGAGCAGTACTTC. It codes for CASSGRGSLTYEQYF.

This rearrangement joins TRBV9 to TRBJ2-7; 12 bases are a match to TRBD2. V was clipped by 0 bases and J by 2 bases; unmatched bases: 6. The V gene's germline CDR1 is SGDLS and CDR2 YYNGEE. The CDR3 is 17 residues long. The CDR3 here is CASSVEASGRGTYEQYF. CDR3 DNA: TGTGCCAGCAGCGTAGAGGCTAGCGGGAGGGGGACCTACGAGCAGTACTTC.

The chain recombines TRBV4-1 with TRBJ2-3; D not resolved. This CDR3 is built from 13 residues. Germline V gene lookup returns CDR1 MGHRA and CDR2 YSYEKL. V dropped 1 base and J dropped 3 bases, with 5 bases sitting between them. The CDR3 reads CASSQGMTDTQYF. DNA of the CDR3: TGCGCCAGCAGCCAAGGAATGACAGATACGCAGTATTTT.

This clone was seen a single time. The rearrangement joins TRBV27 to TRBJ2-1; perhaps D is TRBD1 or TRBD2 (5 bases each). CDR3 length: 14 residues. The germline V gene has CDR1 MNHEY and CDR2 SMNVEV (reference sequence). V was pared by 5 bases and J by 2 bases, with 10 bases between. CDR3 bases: TGTGCCAGCAGTGCCTCGGGACCCTACAATGAGCAGTTCTTC. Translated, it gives CASSASGPYNEQFF.

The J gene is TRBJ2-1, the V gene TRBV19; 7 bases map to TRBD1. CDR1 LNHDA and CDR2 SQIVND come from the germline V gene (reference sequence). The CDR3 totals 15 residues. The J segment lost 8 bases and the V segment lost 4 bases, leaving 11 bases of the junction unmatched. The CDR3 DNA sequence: TGTGCCAGTAGTAACCCGGGACAGAAAGGTTATGAGCAGTTCTTC. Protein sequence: CASSNPGQKGYEQFF.

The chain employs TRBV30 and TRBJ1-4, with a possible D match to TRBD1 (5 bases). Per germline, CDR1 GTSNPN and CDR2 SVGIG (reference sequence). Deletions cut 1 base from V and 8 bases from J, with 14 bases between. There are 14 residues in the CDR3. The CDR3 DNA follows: TGTGCCTGGAGTGAGGACACCCTTGTAGAAAAACTGTTTTTT. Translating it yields CAWSEDTLVEKLFF.

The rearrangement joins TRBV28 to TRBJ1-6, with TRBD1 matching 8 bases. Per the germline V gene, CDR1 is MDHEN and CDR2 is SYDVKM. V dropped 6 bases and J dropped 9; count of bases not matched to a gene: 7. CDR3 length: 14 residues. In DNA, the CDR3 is TGTGCCAGCAGACAAAGAACAGGGGGTTCACCCCTCCACTTT. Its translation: CASRQRTGGSPLHF.

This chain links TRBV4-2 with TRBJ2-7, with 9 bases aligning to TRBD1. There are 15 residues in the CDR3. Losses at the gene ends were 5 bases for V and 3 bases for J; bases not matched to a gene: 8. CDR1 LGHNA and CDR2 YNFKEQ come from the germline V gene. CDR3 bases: TGTGCCAGCAGCTTGGGGGACAGGGATTTCTACGAGCAGTACTTC. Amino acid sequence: CASSLGDRDFYEQYF.

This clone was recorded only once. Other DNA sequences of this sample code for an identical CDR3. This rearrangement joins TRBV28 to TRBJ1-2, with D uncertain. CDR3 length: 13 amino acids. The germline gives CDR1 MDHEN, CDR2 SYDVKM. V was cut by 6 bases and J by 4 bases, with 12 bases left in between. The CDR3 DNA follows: TGTGCCAGCAGCGATGGGAGCCTCTATGGCTACACCTTC. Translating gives CASSDGSLYGYTF.

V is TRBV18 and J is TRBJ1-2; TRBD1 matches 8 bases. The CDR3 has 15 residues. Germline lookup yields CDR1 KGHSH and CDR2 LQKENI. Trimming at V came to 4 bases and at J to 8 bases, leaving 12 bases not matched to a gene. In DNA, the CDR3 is TGTGCCAGCTCACTTAATCCGGACAGGGTCGTAGGCTACACCTTC. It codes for CASSLNPDRVVGYTF.

CDR3 in amino acids: CASSTSSGSSYEQYF. In nucleotides, the CDR3 is TGTGCCAGCAGCACTTCTAGCGGGAGCTCCTACGAGCAGTACTTC. The chain employs TRBV5-4 and TRBJ2-7, with 10 bases aligning to TRBD2. J lost 0 bases, V lost 4 bases, and 4 bases had no gene match. The germline V gene has CDR1 SGHNT and CDR2 YYREEE (reference sequence). This CDR3 is built from 15 residues.

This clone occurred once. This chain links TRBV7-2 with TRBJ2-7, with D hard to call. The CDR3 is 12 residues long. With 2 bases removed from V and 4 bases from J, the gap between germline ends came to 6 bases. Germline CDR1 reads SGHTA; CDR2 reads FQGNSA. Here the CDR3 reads CASSLSPYEQYF. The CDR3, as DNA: TGTGCCAGCAGCTTATCCCCATACGAGCAGTACTTC. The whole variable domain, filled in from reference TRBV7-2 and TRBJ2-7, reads GAGVSQSPSNKVTEKGKDVELRCDPISGHTALYWYRQSLGQGLEFLIYFQGNSAPDKSGLPSDRFSAERTGGSVSTLTIQRTQQEDSAVYLCASSLSPYEQYFGPGTRLTVT.

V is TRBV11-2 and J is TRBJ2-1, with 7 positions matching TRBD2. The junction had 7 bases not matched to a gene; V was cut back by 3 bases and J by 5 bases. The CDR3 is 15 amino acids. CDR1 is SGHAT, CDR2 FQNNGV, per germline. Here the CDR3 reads CASSFRLAENNEQFF. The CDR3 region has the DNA TGTGCCAGCAGCTTCCGGCTAGCGGAGAACAATGAGCAGTTCTTC.

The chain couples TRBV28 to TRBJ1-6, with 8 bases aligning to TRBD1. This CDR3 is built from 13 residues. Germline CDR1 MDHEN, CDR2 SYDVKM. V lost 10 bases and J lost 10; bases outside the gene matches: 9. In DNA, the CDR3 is TGTGCCACAAGGACAGGGTACGAGTCACCCCTCCACTTT. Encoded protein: CATRTGYESPLHF.

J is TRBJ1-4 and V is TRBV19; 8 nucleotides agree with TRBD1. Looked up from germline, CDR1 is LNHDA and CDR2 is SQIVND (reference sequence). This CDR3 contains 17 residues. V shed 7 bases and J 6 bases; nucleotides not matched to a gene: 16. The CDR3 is CASTIGQGMWGHEKLFF. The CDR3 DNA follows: TGTGCCAGTACCATTGGACAGGGTATGTGGGGCCATGAAAAACTGTTTTTT.

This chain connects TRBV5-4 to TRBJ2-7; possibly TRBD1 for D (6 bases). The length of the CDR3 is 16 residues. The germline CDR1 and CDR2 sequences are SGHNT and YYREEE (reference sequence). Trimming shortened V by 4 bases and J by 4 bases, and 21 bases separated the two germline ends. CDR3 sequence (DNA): TGTGCCAGCAGCCAAGAACGAGGGGGAAATCGGTACGAGCAGTACTTC. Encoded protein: CASSQERGGNRYEQYF. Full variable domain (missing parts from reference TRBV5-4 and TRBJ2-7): ETGVTQSPTHLIKTRGQQVTLRCSSQSGHNTVSWYQQALGQGPQFIFQYYREEENGRGNFPPRFSGLQFPNYSSELNVNALELDDSALYLCASSQERGGNRYEQYFGPGTRLTVT.

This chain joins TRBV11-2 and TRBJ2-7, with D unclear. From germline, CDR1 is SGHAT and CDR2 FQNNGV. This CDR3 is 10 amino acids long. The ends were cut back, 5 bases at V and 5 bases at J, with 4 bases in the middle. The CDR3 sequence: CASSPNEQYF. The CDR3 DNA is TGTGCCAGCAGCCCCAACGAGCAGTACTTC.

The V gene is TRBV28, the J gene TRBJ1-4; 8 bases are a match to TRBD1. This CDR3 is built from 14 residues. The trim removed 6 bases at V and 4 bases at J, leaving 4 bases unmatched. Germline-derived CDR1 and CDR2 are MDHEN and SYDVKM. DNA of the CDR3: TGTGCCAGCAGGACAGGGGACGTTAATGAAAAACTGTTTTTT. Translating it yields CASRTGDVNEKLFF. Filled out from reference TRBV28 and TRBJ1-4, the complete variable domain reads DVKVTQSSRYLVKRTGEKVFLECVQDMDHENMFWYRQDPGLGLRLIYFSYDVKMKEKGDIPEGYSVSREKKERFSLILESASTNQTSMYLCASRTGDVNEKLFFGSGTQLSVL.

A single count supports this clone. This chain's CDR3 is CASSLDPSGTGELFF. In DNA form, the CDR3 reads TGCGCCAGCAGCTTGGACCCGTCGGGGACCGGGGAGCTGTTTTTT. The V and J genes are TRBV5-1 and TRBJ2-2; D is possibly TRBD2 (5 bases). Germline V gene sequence: CDR1 SGHRS, CDR2 YFSETQ. V shed 0 bases and J shed 5 bases, with 11 bases lying between them. The CDR3 runs to 15 residues.

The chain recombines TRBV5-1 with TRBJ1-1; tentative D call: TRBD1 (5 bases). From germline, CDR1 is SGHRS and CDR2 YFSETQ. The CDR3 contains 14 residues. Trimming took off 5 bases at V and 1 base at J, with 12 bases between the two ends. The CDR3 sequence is CASSSGSGNTEAFF. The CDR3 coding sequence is TGCGCCAGCAGTTCAGGGTCCGGGAACACTGAAGCTTTCTTT.

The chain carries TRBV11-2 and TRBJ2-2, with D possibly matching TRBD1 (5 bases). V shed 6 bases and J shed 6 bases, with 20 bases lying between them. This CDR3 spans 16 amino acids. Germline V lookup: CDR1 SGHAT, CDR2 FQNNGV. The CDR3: CASREWARVGAGELFF. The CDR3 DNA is TGTGCCAGCAGAGAATGGGCCAGGGTAGGCGCCGGGGAGCTGTTTTTT.

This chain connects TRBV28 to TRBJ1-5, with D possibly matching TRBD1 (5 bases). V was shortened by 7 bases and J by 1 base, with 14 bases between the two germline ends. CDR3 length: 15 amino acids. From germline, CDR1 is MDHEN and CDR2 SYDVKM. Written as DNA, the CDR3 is TGTGCCAGCAATCAAAGGCGGGACAGCAATCAGCCCCAGCATTTT. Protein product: CASNQRRDSNQPQHF.

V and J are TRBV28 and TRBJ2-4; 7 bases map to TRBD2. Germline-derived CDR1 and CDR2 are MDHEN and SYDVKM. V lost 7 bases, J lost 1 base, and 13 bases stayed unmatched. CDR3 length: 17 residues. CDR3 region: CASTRGEGKAAKNIQYF. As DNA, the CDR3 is TGTGCCAGCACTCGTGGGGAGGGCAAGGCGGCCAAAAACATTCAGTACTTC.

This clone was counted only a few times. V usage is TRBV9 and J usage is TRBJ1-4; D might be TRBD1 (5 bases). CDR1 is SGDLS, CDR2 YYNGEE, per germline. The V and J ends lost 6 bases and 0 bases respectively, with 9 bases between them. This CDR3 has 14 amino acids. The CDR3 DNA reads TGTGCCAGCAACCAGGGAACAACTAATGAAAAACTGTTTTTT. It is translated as CASNQGTTNEKLFF.

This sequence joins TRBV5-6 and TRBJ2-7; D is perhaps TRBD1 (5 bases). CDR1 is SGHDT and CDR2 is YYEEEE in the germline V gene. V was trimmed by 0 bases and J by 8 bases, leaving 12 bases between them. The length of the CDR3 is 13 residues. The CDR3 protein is CASSLEPQGKQYF. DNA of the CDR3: TGTGCCAGCAGCTTGGAGCCGCAGGGAAAGCAGTACTTC.

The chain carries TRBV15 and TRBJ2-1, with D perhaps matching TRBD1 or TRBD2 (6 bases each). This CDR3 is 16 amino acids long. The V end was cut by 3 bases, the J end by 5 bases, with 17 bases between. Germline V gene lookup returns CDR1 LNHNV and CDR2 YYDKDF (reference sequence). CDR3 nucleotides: TGTGCCACCAGCAGGGGACGGGGGCCCCCGGACAATGAGCAGTTCTTC. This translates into CATSRGRGPPDNEQFF. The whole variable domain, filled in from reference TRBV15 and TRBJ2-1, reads DAMVIQNPRYQVTQFGKPVTLSCSQTLNHNVMYWYQQKSSQAPKLLFHYYDKDFNNEADTPDNFQSRRPNTSFCFLDIRSPGLGDTAMYLCATSRGRGPPDNEQFFGPGTRLTVL.

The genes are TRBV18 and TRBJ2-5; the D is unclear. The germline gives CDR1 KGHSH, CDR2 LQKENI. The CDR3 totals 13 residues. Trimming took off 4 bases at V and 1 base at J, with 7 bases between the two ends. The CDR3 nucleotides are TGTGCCAGCTCACGAACTCTCCAAGAGACCCAGTACTTC. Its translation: CASSRTLQETQYF.